Listed below are T cell receptor beta chains from one sample, sequenced in a study of Ad26.COV2.S vaccination and SARS-CoV-2 variants. Sequencing was performed with immunoSEQ multiplex PCR; in TCRdb, only in-frame clones are kept and a portion is missing. The repertoire holds about 440,000 clones, 87% seen once, with roughly 12% in the top ten. Sequenced material: peripheral blood, taken in a trial of Ad26.COV2.S vaccine versus placebo. The origin of the receptors is a person aged 18 to 59 who received the Ad26.COV2.S COVID-19 vaccine or a placebo. Both conserved end residues are part of each CDR3. The order of the fields is V gene, clone size, D gene, J gene, CDR3 DNA, CDR3 protein. The D gene is left open where the match is weak. A clone size is listed for some rows: how often the clone was seen (once, few, many), or a class if it is expanded.

V: TRBV18; size: .; D: .; J: TRBJ2-2; DNA: TGTGCCAGCTCCACGGACGGGACCGGGGAGCTGTTTTTT; CDR3: CASSTDGTGELFF
V: TRBV6-6; size: .; D: TRBD1; J: TRBJ2-3; DNA: TGTGCCAGCAGTGGGACAGCCACAGATACGCAGTATTTT; CDR3: CASSGTATDTQYF
V: TRBV5-1; size: .; D: .; J: TRBJ2-7; DNA: TGCGCCAGCAGCTACGACCAGGGGACCTCCGAGCAGTACTTC; CDR3: CASSYDQGTSEQYF
V: TRBV28; size: .; D: TRBD1; J: TRBJ1-5; DNA: TGTGCCAGCAGACCCCTGGGGACAGGCGGGGGCCATCAGCCCCAGCATTTT; CDR3: CASRPLGTGGGHQPQHF
V: TRBV9; size: .; D: .; J: TRBJ2-6; DNA: TGTGCCAGCAGCGTACAGGGGAGTAGGGCCAACGTCCTGACTTTC; CDR3: CASSVQGSRANVLTF
V: TRBV11-3; size: .; D: .; J: TRBJ2-7; DNA: TGTGCCAGCAGCCCATCCTCGGCAGACTACGAGCAGTACTTC; CDR3: CASSPSSADYEQYF
V: TRBV7-9; size: .; D: TRBD2; J: TRBJ2-1; DNA: TGTGCCAGCAGCCCGAGCGGGAGGGGGGAGGAGCAGTTCTTC; CDR3: CASSPSGRGEEQFF
V: TRBV12-3/TRBV12-4; size: once; D: .; J: TRBJ1-5; DNA: TGTGCCAGCGGGGGAGGCAATCAGCCCCAGCATTTT; CDR3: CASGGGNQPQHF
V: TRBV27; size: .; D: .; J: TRBJ2-3; DNA: TGTGCCAGCAGTCCCGAGGTGCGGGCATACACAGATACGCAGTATTTT; CDR3: CASSPEVRAYTDTQYF
V: TRBV12-3/TRBV12-4; size: .; D: .; J: TRBJ2-1; DNA: TGTGCCAGCAGTTCTTTCCGCGGGAATGAGCAGTTCTTC; CDR3: CASSSFRGNEQFF
V: TRBV28; size: .; D: .; J: TRBJ2-5; DNA: TGTGCCAGCAGCCCCTCGGGCCAGGGTCAAGAGACCCAGTACTTC; CDR3: CASSPSGQGQETQYF
V: TRBV10-3; size: .; D: TRBD2; J: TRBJ2-1; DNA: TGTGCCACCCTTAGCGGGAGGGCCGTCAATGAGCAGTTCTTC; CDR3: CATLSGRAVNEQFF
V: TRBV2; size: many; D: TRBD1; J: TRBJ1-5; DNA: TGTGCCAGCAGGGGGACAGGCAATCAGCCCCAGCATTTT; CDR3: CASRGTGNQPQHF
V: TRBV20-1; size: .; D: .; J: TRBJ2-7; DNA: TGCAGTGCTCCCCGGGACTACGAGCAGTACTTC; CDR3: CSAPRDYEQYF
V: TRBV28; size: few; D: TRBD1; J: TRBJ2-5; DNA: TGTGCCAGCAGCCCCGGGGGGACAGGGCGGACCCAGTACTTC; CDR3: CASSPGGTGRTQYF
V: TRBV28; size: .; D: .; J: TRBJ1-5; DNA: TGTGCCAGCAGTCCCATCACAGGGAGATCCCAGCATTTT; CDR3: CASSPITGRSQHF
V: TRBV30; size: .; D: .; J: TRBJ1-6; DNA: TGTGCCTGGGGGGAGAGGGGCAAGGGCCTAAGCTCCTATAATTCACCCCTCCACTTT; CDR3: CAWGERGKGLSSYNSPLHF
V: TRBV28; size: .; D: .; J: TRBJ1-5; DNA: TGTGCCAGCAATAAAGCAGGGCCTCGCAATCAGCCCCAGCATTTT; CDR3: CASNKAGPRNQPQHF
V: TRBV5-4; size: .; D: .; J: TRBJ2-2; DNA: TGTGCCACCTCCGTGGCGGCAGTTCGGTCCGGGGAGCTGTTTTTT; CDR3: CATSVAAVRSGELFF
V: TRBV28; size: .; D: .; J: TRBJ1-1; DNA: TGTGCCAGCAGTTTATCCGGGGGGTTGACTGAAGCTTTCTTT; CDR3: CASSLSGGLTEAFF
V: TRBV15; size: once; D: .; J: TRBJ2-6; DNA: TGTGCCACCAGCAGAGATCAGGGCTCTGGGGCCAACGTCCTGACTTTC; CDR3: CATSRDQGSGANVLTF
V: TRBV2; size: .; D: TRBD1; J: TRBJ2-4; DNA: TGTGCCAGCAGTGACTCCAGGGGGCTAGCCAAAAACATTCAGTACTTC; CDR3: CASSDSRGLAKNIQYF
V: TRBV28; size: .; D: TRBD1; J: TRBJ1-1; DNA: TGTGCCAGCAGTATACCGGGACAGGGCGACACTGAAGCTTTCTTT; CDR3: CASSIPGQGDTEAFF